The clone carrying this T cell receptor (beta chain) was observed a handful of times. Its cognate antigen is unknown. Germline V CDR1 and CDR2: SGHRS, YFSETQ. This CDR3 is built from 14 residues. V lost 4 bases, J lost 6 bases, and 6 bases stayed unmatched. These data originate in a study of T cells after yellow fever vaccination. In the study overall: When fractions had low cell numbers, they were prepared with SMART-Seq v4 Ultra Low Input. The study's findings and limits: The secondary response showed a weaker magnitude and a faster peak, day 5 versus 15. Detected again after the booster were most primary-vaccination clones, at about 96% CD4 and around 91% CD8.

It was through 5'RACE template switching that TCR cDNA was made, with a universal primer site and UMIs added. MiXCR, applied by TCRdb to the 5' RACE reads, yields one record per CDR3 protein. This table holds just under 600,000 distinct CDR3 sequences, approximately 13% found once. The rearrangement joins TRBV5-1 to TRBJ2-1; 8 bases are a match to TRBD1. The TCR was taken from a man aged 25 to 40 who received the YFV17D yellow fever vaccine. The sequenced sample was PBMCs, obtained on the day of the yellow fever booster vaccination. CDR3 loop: CASSPLDRVNEQFF. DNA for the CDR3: TGCGCCAGCAGCCCCTTGGACAGGGTCAATGAGCAGTTCTTC. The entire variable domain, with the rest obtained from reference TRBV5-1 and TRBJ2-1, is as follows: KAGVTQTPRYLIKTRGQQVTLSCSPISGHRSVSWYQQTPGQGLQFLFEYFSETQRNKGNFPGRFSGRQFSNSRSEMNVSTLELGDSALYLCASSPLDRVNEQFFGPGTRLTVL.